What follows is one T cell receptor (beta chain) and its context. The antigen remains undetermined. This sample is drawn from a study of cytomegalovirus exposure and HLA in healthy donors. Study-wide background: Genotyping of 300 to 450 donors showed that 80% to 90% belonged to the Caucasian-associated ancestry cluster.

The donors, nominally healthy at sampling, likely had unrecorded immune exposures. In the PCR, 60 Vbeta and 13 Jbeta primers were used. Method: immunoSEQ multiplex PCR; TCRdb's copy keeps in-frame clones and lacks some. The table includes about 77,000 clones, about 80% detected once. Study-wide findings and caveats: Reports indicate that TCR beta sequences accurately predicted the HLA-A and HLA-B alleles of most subjects.

The sample taken for sequencing was PBMCs. This TCR was recovered from a man in his forties or fifties in good health and CMV-seronegative.

The CDR3 loop reads CASSPEEDRAQYF. The CDR3 DNA reads TGTGCCAGCTCACCAGAGGAGGACCGTGCGCAGTACTTC. The chain couples TRBV18 to TRBJ2-7, with D perhaps TRBD2 (5 bases). V dropped 2 bases and J dropped 9 bases, with 14 bases sitting between them. In germline, CDR1 is KGHSH, CDR2 LQKENI. The CDR3 has 13 amino acids.